This record covers a single TCR beta chain. As to time point: peripheral blood 6 weeks after treatment start. The sample is drawn from a study of PD-L1 blockade in urothelial cancer. Study-wide background: Patients with male sex and bladder-origin urothelial cancer accounted for about 90% of the 29 enrolled. The study recovered a median of roughly 150,000 T cells per blood sample. Blood was tested 3 weeks (second dose) and 6 weeks into treatment.

PCRs were each spiked with synthetic TCR analog templates. Using immunoSEQ multiplex PCR, the repertoire was profiled, and TCRdb retains in-frame clones only, with some absent. The profile covers more than 60,000 clones, with more than 70% appearing a single time and roughly 12% taken by the ten largest. Trimming cost V 3 bases and J 8 bases, with 9 bases left between them. Germline loops: CDR1 SGHNT, CDR2 YYREEE (reference sequence). The length of the CDR3 is 12 residues. The chain uses TRBV5-4 and TRBJ2-1; possibly TRBD2 for D (6 bases). The sequencing here drew on PBMCs, taken around atezolizumab (anti-PD-L1) treatment. This sequence was found in a man aged 55 to 70 with urothelial cancer. CDR3 amino acids: CASSSTSHEQFF. The CDR3 nucleotides read TGTGCCAGCAGCTCTACTAGCCATGAGCAGTTCTTC.